Below are 2 T cell receptor beta chains sequenced from a single sample in a study of T cell repertoires in cytomegalovirus infection. TCRdb reprocessed the reads via MiXCR and lists one record per CDR3 protein. The profile shows about a million distinct CDR3 sequences, roughly a third of them singletons. These receptors have no identified antigens. Material: cultured CD8+ T cells from PBMCs, obtained from culture after CMV antigen stimulation. The receptors come from a human donor in good health (CMV status not recorded). Some clones in this sample may be carry-over from other donors' samples.

V usage is TRBV12-5 and J usage is TRBJ2-2, with 9 positions matching TRBD1. With 3 bases clipped from V and 5 bases from J, the junction kept 13 bases outside the gene matches. The CDR3 spans 18 residues. Germline CDR1 LGHNT, CDR2 FRNRAP. CDR3 sequence: CASGFQIPGQGGTGELFF. DNA for the CDR3: TGTGCTAGTGGTTTCCAAATCCCGGGACAGGGAGGGACCGGGGAGCTGTTTTTT. The full variable domain, with the rest looked up from reference TRBV12-5 and TRBJ2-2, is DARVTQTPRHKVTEMGQEVTMRCQPILGHNTVFWYRQTMMQGLELLAYFRNRAPLDDSGMPKDRFSAEMPDATLATLKIQPSEPRDSAVYFCASGFQIPGQGGTGELFFGEGSRLTVL.

This clonotype was counted only a few times. The chain joins TRBV11-3 to TRBJ1-1; D gene unclear. V lost 5 bases and J lost 1, with 8 bases in between. The CDR3 has 13 amino acids. Germline CDR1 reads SGHNT; CDR2 reads YENEEA. The CDR3 bases are TGTGCCAGCAGCCACGGCCCGAACACTGAAGCTTTCTTT. Protein sequence: CASSHGPNTEAFF. Looking up the rest from reference TRBV11-3 and TRBJ1-1 gives the full variable domain: EAGVVQSPRYKIIEKKQPVAFWCNPISGHNTLYWYLQNLGQGPELLIRYENEEAVDDSQLPKDRFSAERLKGVDSTLKIQPAELGDSAVYLCASSHGPNTEAFFGQGTRLTVV.